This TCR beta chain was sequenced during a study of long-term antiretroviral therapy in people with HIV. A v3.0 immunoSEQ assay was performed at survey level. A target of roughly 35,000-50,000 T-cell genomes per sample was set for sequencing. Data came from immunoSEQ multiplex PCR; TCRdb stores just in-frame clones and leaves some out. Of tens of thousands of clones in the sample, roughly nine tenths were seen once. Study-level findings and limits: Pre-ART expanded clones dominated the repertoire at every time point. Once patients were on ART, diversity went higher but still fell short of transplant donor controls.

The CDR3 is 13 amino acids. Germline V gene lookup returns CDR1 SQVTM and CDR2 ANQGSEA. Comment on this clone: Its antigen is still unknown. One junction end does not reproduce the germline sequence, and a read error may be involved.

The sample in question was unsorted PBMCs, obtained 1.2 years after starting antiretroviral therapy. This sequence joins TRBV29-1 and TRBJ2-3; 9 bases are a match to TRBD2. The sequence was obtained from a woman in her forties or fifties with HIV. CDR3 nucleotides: TGCAGCGTTCGGCGGGGGGGAACAGATACGCAGTGTTTT. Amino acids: CSVRRGGTDTQCF.